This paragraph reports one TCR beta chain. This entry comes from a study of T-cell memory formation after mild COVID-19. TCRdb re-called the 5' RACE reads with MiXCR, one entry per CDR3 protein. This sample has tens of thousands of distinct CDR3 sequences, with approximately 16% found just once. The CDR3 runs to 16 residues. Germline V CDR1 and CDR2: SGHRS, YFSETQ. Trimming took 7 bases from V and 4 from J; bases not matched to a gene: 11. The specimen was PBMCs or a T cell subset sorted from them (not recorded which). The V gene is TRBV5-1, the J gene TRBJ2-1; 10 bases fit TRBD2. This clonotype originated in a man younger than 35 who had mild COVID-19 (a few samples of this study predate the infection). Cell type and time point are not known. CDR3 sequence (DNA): TGCGCCAGCCAGGGTGTAGCGGGGGGCTCATACAATGAGCAGTTCTTC. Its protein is CASQGVAGGSYNEQFF.